The 12 T cell receptor beta chains presented below share a single source sample, sequenced in a study of T cell responses to AZD1222 COVID-19 vaccine (dated by TCRdb to the early 2020s). Receptor libraries were prepared by the immunoSEQ multiplex PCR assay. TCRdb stores this immuneACCESS table with in-frame sequences only. Part of the clones is absent; in the studies checked, under half of the shortfall reflects unresolved V genes, and no reason is known for the rest. The sample has roughly 77,000 clones on record, 90% of them singletons. The ten largest clones take up roughly 5% of the sample. This specimen's time point label, per the study, means: baseline before first vaccination. Sequencing used peripheral blood, obtained on day 0 of AZD1222 vaccination. Source of these receptors: an adult in good health.

The chain couples TRBV7-9 to TRBJ2-2; 8 bases match TRBD2. The V segment lost 6 bases and the J segment 3 bases; nucleotides outside the gene matches: 6. There are 15 residues in the CDR3. From germline, CDR1 is SEHNR and CDR2 FQNEAQ (reference sequence). The CDR3 DNA reads as TGTGCCAGCAGTTCAGCGGGGGTTCACACCGGGGAGCTGTTTTTT. Its translation is CASSSAGVHTGELFF.

The chain uses TRBV2 and TRBJ1-2; 8 bases fit TRBD1. The CDR3 loop spans 15 amino acids. With 6 bases clipped from V and 0 bases from J, the junction kept 6 bases outside the gene matches. Germline CDR1 and CDR2: SNHLY and FYNNEI. CDR3 sequence: CASRGVDRANYGYTF. CDR3 DNA sequence: TGTGCCAGCAGAGGGGTGGACAGGGCTAACTATGGCTACACCTTC.

The J gene is TRBJ1-1, the V gene TRBV27; 9 nucleotides line up with TRBD1. The CDR3 runs 16 residues. With V trimmed by 6 bases and J by 3 bases, 11 bases remained unmatched. The germline V gene has CDR1 MNHEY and CDR2 SMNVEV (reference sequence). The CDR3 sequence is CASSYRGRSRDTEAFF. The CDR3 DNA is TGTGCCAGCAGCTACAGGGGGCGGTCGAGGGACACTGAAGCTTTCTTT.

This chain links TRBV5-8 with TRBJ2-7; TRBD1 is a possible D gene (5 bases). The V gene lost 2 bases and the J gene lost 2 bases, with 8 bases spanning the gap. From germline, CDR1 is SGHTS and CDR2 YDEGEE. This CDR3 is built from 13 residues. The CDR3 nucleotides read TGTGCCAGCAGCTTTCGACAGACCTACGAGCAGTACTTC. It yields the protein CASSFRQTYEQYF.

V is TRBV18 and J is TRBJ1-1; D is possibly TRBD1 (5 bases). The CDR3 contains 14 residues. The germline V gene has CDR1 KGHSH and CDR2 LQKENI. V shed 3 bases and J shed 1 base, with 9 bases lying between them. The CDR3 DNA reads TGTGCCAGCTCACCTTTTGGGGGGAACACTGAAGCTTTCTTT. Residues: CASSPFGGNTEAFF.

This chain uses TRBV21-1 with TRBJ1-2. TRBV21-1 is tagged as a pseudogene. The CDR3 sequence is 16 residues long. CDR3 protein: CASSKTQDGGHYGYTF. DNA of the CDR3: TGTGCCAGCAGCAAAACCCAGGACGGGGGTCACTATGGCTACACCTTC.

This sequence joins TRBV4-1 and TRBJ1-2, with 12 bases identical to TRBD1. The V segment lost 1 base and the J segment 4 bases; nucleotides outside the gene matches: 7. Germline CDR1 and CDR2: MGHRA and YSYEKL. The length of the CDR3 is 17 residues. The CDR3 here is CASSQGGQGARVYGYTF. The CDR3 region has the DNA TGCGCCAGCAGCCAAGGGGGACAGGGGGCGAGGGTCTATGGCTACACCTTC.

J is TRBJ2-7 and V is TRBV5-1; 9 bases line up with TRBD1. Trimming removed 4 bases from V and 6 bases from J; junction bases left unmatched: 11. Germline V gene data show CDR1 as SGHRS and CDR2 as YFSETQ. This CDR3 has 15 residues. Here the CDR3 DNA reads TGCGCCAGCAGCCTTGACGGACAGGGGAATCGCGAGCAGTACTTC. Its translation is CASSLDGQGNREQYF.

The V gene is TRBV7-3, the J gene TRBJ2-1; D might be TRBD1 (6 bases). The CDR3 is 13 amino acids. Germline-derived CDR1 and CDR2 are SGHTA and FQGTGA. V shed 4 bases and J shed 7 bases, with 11 bases lying between them. CDR3 sequence: CASSSGHRNEQFF. CDR3 bases: TGTGCCAGCAGCTCGGGACATAGAAATGAGCAGTTCTTC.

This chain links TRBV2 with TRBJ2-7, with D possibly being TRBD1 or TRBD2 (5 bases each). Trimming removed 6 bases at V and 0 bases at J, with 15 bases between. Germline V lookup: CDR1 SNHLY, CDR2 FYNNEI. The CDR3 totals 15 residues. CDR3 DNA sequence: TGTGCCAGCAGCGACCCAGGGACCTTCTCCTACGAGCAGTACTTC. Its protein is CASSDPGTFSYEQYF.

This clone was counted a single time. The chain is built from TRBV7-8 and TRBJ1-3, with D unresolved. V was trimmed by 0 bases and J by 4 bases, leaving 10 bases between them. CDR1 and CDR2 from the germline V gene are SGHVS and FQNEAQ. The CDR3 length is 15 residues. CDR3 DNA: TGTGCCAGCAGCTTAGCGCTCGGGCAGGGAAACACCATATATTTT. Its translation: CASSLALGQGNTIYF.

This clone is a singleton in its sample. The gene calls are TRBV14 and TRBJ1-2; maybe TRBD1 (5 bases). CDR1 SGHDN and CDR2 FVKESK come from the germline V gene. The ends were cut back, 0 bases at V and 3 bases at J, with 8 bases in the middle. CDR3 length: 14 amino acids. CDR3 protein: CASSQERGHYGYTF. The DNA for the CDR3 is TGTGCCAGCAGCCAAGAACGGGGACACTATGGCTACACCTTC.